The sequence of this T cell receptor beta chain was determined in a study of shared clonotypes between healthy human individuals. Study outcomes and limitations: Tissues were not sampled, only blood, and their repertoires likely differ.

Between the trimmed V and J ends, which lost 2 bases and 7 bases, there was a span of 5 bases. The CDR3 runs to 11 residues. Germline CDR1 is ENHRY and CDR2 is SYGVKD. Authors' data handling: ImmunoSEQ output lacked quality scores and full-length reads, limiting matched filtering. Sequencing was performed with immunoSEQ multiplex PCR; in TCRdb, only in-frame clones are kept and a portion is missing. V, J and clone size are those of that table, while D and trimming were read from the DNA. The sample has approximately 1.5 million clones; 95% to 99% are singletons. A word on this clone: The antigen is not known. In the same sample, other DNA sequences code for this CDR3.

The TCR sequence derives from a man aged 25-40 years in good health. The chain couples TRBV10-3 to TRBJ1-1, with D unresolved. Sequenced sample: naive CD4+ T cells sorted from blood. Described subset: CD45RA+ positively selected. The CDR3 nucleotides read TGTGCCATCAGTGAGGGACTTGAAGCTTTCTTT. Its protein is CAISEGLEAFF.